This entry describes one TCR beta chain. The sample belongs to a study of CD8+ T cells in alopecia areata. The CDR3 runs to 15 residues. Germline values: CDR1 SGHVT, CDR2 SQSDAQ. The ends lost 5 bases at V and 0 bases at J; junction bases unmatched: 7. Reverse transcription of extracted RNA yielded cDNA, which provided the sequencing template. Repertoires were generated with immunoSEQ multiplex PCR, while TCRdb's copy carries only in-frame clones and drops some. The repertoire holds 150,000 to 200,000 clones, 55% to 65% seen once, with 4% to 5.5% in the top ten. This receptor was identified in a human donor in good health. The chain is built from TRBV7-4 and TRBJ2-7; 7 nucleotides line up with TRBD1. The sequenced sample was CD4+ T cells sorted from blood. CDR3 residues: CASSGGQPLSYEQYF. CDR3 DNA: TGTGCCAGCAGCGGGGGACAGCCTCTCTCCTACGAGCAGTACTTC.